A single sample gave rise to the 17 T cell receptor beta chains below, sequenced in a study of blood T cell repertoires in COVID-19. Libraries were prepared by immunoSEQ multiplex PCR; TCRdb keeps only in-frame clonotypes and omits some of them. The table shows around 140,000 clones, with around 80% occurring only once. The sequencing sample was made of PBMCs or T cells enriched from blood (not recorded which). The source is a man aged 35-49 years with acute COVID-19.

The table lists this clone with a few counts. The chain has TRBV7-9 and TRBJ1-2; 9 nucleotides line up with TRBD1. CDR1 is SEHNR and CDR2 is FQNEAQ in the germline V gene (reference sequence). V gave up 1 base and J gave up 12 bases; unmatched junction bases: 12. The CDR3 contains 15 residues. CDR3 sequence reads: CASSLVGRGQGIDTF. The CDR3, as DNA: TGTGCCAGCAGCTTAGTAGGGAGGGGACAGGGAATTGACACCTTC. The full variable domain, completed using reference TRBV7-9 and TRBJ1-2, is DTGVSQNPRHKITKRGQNVTFRCDPISEHNRLYWYRQTLGQGPEFLTYFQNEAQLEKSRLLSDRFSAERPKGSFSTLEIQRTEQGDSAMYLCASSLVGRGQGIDTFGSGTRLTVV.

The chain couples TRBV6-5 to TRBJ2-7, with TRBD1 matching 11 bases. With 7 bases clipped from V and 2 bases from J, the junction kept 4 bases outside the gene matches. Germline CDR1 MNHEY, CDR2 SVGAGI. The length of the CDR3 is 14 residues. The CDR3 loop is CASNRDRGTYEQYF. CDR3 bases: TGTGCCAGCAATAGGGACAGGGGGACCTACGAGCAGTACTTC.

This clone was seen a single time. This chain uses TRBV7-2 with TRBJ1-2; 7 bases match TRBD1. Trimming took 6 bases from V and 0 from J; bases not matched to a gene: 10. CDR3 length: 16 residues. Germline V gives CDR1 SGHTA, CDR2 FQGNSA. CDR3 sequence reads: CASSLPRDSPNYGYTF. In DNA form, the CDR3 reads TGTGCCAGCAGTTTACCCCGGGACAGCCCTAACTATGGCTACACCTTC.

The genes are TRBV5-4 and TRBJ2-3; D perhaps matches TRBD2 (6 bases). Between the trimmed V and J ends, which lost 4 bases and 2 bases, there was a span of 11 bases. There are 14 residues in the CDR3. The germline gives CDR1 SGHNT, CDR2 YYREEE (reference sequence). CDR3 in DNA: TGTGCCAGCAGCCCATGGGACTCCACAGATACGCAGTATTTT. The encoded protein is CASSPWDSTDTQYF.

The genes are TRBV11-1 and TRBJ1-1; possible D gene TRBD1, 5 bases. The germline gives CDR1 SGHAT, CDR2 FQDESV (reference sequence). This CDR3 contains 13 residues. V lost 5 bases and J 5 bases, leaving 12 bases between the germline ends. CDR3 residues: CASSLWEGTEAFF. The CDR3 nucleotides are TGTGCCAGCAGCCTCTGGGAGGGGACTGAAGCTTTCTTT.

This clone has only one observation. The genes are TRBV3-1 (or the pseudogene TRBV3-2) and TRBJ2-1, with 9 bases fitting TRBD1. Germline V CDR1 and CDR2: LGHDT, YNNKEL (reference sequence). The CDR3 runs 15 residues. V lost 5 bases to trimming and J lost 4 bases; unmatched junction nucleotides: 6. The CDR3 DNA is TGTGCCAGCAGCTTGGGACAGGGAAGTTACAATGAGCAGTTCTTC. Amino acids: CASSLGQGSYNEQFF.

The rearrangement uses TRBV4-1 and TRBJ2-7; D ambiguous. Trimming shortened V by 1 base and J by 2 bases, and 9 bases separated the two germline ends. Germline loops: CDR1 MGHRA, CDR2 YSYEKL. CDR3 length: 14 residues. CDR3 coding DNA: TGCGCCAGCAGCCAAGGACATGTAGCCTACGAGCAGTACTTC. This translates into CASSQGHVAYEQYF.

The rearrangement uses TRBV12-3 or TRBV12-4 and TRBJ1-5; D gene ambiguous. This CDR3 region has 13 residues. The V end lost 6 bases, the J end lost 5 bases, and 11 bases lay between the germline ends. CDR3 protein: CASSPSSDQPQHF. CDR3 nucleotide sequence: TGTGCCAGCAGCCCGTCCAGTGATCAGCCCCAGCATTTT.

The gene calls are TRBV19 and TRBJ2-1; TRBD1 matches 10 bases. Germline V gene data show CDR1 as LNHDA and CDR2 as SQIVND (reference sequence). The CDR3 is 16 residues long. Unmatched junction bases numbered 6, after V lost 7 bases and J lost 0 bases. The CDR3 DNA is TGTGCCAGTATGGGGACAGGGGCCAGCTCCTACAATGAGCAGTTCTTC. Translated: CASMGTGASSYNEQFF. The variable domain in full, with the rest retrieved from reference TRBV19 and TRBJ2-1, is DGGITQSPKYLFRKEGQNVTLSCEQNLNHDAMYWYRQDPGQGLRLIYYSQIVNDFQKGDIAEGYSVSREKKESFPLTVTSAQKNPTAFYLCASMGTGASSYNEQFFGPGTRLTVL.

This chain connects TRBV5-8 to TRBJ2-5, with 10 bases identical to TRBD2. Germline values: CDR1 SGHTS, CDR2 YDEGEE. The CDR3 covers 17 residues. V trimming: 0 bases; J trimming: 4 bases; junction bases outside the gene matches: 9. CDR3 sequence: CASSLGLAGDDGETQYF. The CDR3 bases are TGTGCCAGCAGCTTGGGGCTAGCGGGGGACGACGGAGAGACCCAGTACTTC.

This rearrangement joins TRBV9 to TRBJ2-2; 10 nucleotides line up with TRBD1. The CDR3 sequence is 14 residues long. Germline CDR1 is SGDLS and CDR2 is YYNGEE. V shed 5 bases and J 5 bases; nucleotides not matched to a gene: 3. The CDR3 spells CASRGTGETGELFF. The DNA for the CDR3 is TGTGCCAGCAGAGGGACAGGGGAAACCGGGGAGCTGTTTTTT. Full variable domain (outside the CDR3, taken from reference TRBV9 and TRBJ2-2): DSGVTQTPKHLITATGQRVTLRCSPRSGDLSVYWYQQSLDQGLQFLIQYYNGEERAKGNILERFSAQQFPDLHSELNLSSLELGDSALYFCASRGTGETGELFFGEGSRLTVL.

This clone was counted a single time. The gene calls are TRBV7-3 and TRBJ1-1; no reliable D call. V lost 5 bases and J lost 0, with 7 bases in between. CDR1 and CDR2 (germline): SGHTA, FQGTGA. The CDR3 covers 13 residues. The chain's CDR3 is CASSRTLNTEAFF. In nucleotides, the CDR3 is TGTGCCAGCAGCCGTACATTGAACACTGAAGCTTTCTTT.

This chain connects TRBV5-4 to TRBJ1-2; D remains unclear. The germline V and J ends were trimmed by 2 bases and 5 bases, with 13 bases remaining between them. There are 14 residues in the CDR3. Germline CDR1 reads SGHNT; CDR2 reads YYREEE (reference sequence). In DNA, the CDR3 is TGTGCCAGCAGCTTCGGAGAGGGTTGGTATGGCTACACCTTC. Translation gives CASSFGEGWYGYTF.

In DNA, the CDR3 is TGTGCCAGCAGCCTCGTCTCCTACGAGCAGTACTTC. It yields the protein CASSLVSYEQYF. The chain has TRBV3-1 (or the pseudogene TRBV3-2) and TRBJ2-7; D unclear. The V end was cut by 4 bases, the J end by 0 bases, with 4 bases between. The CDR3 is 12 amino acids. Germline CDR1 is LGHDT and CDR2 is YNNKEL (reference sequence).

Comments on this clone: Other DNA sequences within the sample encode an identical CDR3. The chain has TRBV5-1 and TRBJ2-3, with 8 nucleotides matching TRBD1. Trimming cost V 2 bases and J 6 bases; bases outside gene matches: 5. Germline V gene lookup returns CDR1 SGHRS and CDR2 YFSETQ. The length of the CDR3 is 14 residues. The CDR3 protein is CASSLGQGADTQYF. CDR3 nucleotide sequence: TGCGCCAGCAGCTTAGGACAGGGTGCGGATACGCAGTATTTT.

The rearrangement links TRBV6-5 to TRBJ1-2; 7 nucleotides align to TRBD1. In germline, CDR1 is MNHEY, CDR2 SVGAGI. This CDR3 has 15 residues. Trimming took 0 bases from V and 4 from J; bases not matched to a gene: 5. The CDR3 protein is CASSYSTGTFYGYTF. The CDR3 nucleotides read TGTGCCAGCAGTTACTCGACAGGGACATTCTATGGCTACACCTTC.

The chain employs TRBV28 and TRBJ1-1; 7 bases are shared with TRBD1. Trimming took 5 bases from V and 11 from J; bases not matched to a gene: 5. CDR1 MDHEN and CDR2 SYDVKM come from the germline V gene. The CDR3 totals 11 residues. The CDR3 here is CASSVQGRAFF. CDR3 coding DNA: TGTGCCAGCAGTGTACAGGGGAGGGCTTTCTTT. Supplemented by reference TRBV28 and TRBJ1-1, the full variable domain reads DVKVTQSSRYLVKRTGEKVFLECVQDMDHENMFWYRQDPGLGLRLIYFSYDVKMKEKGDIPEGYSVSREKKERFSLILESASTNQTSMYLCASSVQGRAFFGQGTRLTVV.